The 25 T cell receptor beta chains given below trace back to one sample, sequenced in a study of OX40 agonist ivuxolimab in advanced cancers. Some clones are missing from TCRdb's copy, which holds only in-frame ones; the method was immunoSEQ multiplex PCR. Among around 67,000 clones listed, roughly 90% were seen once. Sequenced here: CD4+ or CD8+ T cells sorted from blood, sampled in a trial of the OX40 agonist ivuxolimab. The receptors were gathered from an adult with an advanced solid tumor such as melanoma, head and neck, liver or kidney cancer.

The J gene is TRBJ2-1, the V gene TRBV7-6; 8 nucleotides line up with TRBD1. The CDR3 loop spans 14 amino acids. Germline V gives CDR1 SGHVS, CDR2 FNYEAQ. After removal of 3 bases from V and 9 bases from J, the junction contained 7 bases not matched to a gene. CDR3 region: CASSFGQGWSEQFF. In nucleotides, the CDR3 is TGTGCCAGCAGCTTCGGACAGGGATGGAGTGAGCAGTTCTTC.

The CDR3: CASSGTSGRLYEQFF. The CDR3 bases are TGTGCCAGCAGCGGGACTAGCGGGAGACTCTATGAGCAGTTCTTC. The rearrangement uses TRBV6-1 and TRBJ2-1, with 14 bases that match TRBD2. This CDR3 is 15 amino acids long. Trimming cost V 6 bases and J 8 bases; bases outside gene matches: 6. Germline-derived CDR1 and CDR2 are MNHNS and SASEGT.

The chain carries TRBV6-1 and TRBJ2-7; tentative D call: TRBD2 (5 bases). The CDR3 spans 14 residues. The V end was cut by 7 bases, the J end by 4 bases, with 17 bases between. Per germline, CDR1 MNHNS and CDR2 SASEGT. In nucleotides, the CDR3 is TGTGCCAGCACTGGCGGGCTACCCCCATACGAGCAGTACTTC. Protein sequence: CASTGGLPPYEQYF.

V and J are TRBV11-3 and TRBJ2-1; D perhaps matches TRBD1 (5 bases). Looked up from germline, CDR1 is SGHNT and CDR2 is YENEEA. There are 15 residues in the CDR3. V shed 0 bases and J shed 3 bases, with 9 bases lying between them. CDR3 sequence reads: CASSLDQGRYNEQFF. The CDR3 DNA follows: TGTGCCAGCAGCTTAGATCAGGGTCGCTACAATGAGCAGTTCTTC.

This chain connects TRBV7-2 to TRBJ2-1, with D perhaps TRBD1 (7 bases). The germline V gene has CDR1 SGHTA and CDR2 FQGNSA. The CDR3 totals 12 residues. The V end was cut by 5 bases, the J end by 8 bases, with 10 bases between. The CDR3, as DNA: TGTGCCAGCAGCCCAGGGGGGTATGAGCAGTTCTTC. It yields the protein CASSPGGYEQFF.

The chain is built from TRBV19 and TRBJ2-2; the D call may be TRBD1 or TRBD2 (5 bases each). From germline, CDR1 is LNHDA and CDR2 SQIVND (reference sequence). Deletions cut 4 bases from V and 5 bases from J, with 8 bases between. This CDR3 region has 13 residues. The CDR3 DNA follows: TGTGCCAGTAGTACTTGGGGGACCGGGGAGCTGTTTTTT. It specifies CASSTWGTGELFF.

The CDR3 spells CASSQLHGDPNYGYTF. The CDR3 region has the DNA TGTGCCAGCAGCCAATTGCACGGGGACCCTAACTATGGCTACACCTTC. The rearrangement joins TRBV4-2 to TRBJ1-2, with a weak D call TRBD1 (5 bases). The CDR3 spans 16 residues. V lost 2 bases to trimming and J lost 0 bases, with 13 bases between them. Germline V gives CDR1 LGHNA, CDR2 YNFKEQ.

A few counts support this clone. The V call is TRBV5-1, the J call TRBJ2-3; 8 bases agree with TRBD2. CDR3 length equals 14 residues. Germline assignment: CDR1 SGHRS and CDR2 YFSETQ. The V and J ends lost 6 bases and 1 base, in that order; junction bases with no gene match: 4. CDR3 loop: CASTSAGGTDTQYF. DNA for the CDR3: TGCGCCAGCACATCAGCGGGGGGCACAGATACGCAGTATTTT.

The V gene is TRBV20-1, the J gene TRBJ2-3, with D unresolved. V was clipped by 3 bases and J by 6 bases, with 7 bases between them. There are 11 residues in the CDR3. Germline V gives CDR1 DFQATT, CDR2 SNEGSKA (reference sequence). The CDR3 DNA reads as TGCAGTGCTAGCCCCCGGGATACGCAGTATTTT. Translation gives CSASPRDTQYF.

The chain is built from TRBV5-1 and TRBJ2-7; 8 nucleotides agree with TRBD2. This CDR3 is 15 amino acids long. Trimming removed 4 bases from V and 0 bases from J; junction bases left unmatched: 6. Germline lookup yields CDR1 SGHRS and CDR2 YFSETQ. The CDR3 coding sequence is TGCGCCAGCAGCCTGCCAGCGGGGGCCTCCTACGAGCAGTACTTC. Its translation: CASSLPAGASYEQYF.

The chain combines TRBV29-1 with TRBJ2-5; D is undetermined. CDR3 size: 16 residues. The germline V and J ends were trimmed by 1 base and 7 bases, with 22 bases remaining between them. Germline V gene data show CDR1 as SQVTM and CDR2 as ANQGSEA. In DNA, the CDR3 is TGCAGCGTTGAAGGATTTCGGCTAGACCTCAGTGGGACCCAGTACTTC. This translates into CSVEGFRLDLSGTQYF. Variable domain in full (rest from reference TRBV29-1 and TRBJ2-5): SAVISQKPSRDICQRGTSLTIQCQVDSQVTMMFWYRQQPGQSLTLIATANQGSEATYESGFVIDKFPISRPNLTFSTLTVSNMSPEDSSIYLCSVEGFRLDLSGTQYFGPGTRLLVL.

The chain couples TRBV6-5 to TRBJ1-2; 7 nucleotides match TRBD1. The CDR3 has 15 amino acids. CDR1 and CDR2 (germline): MNHEY, SVGAGI. The junction had 6 bases not matched to a gene; V was cut back by 2 bases and J by 3 bases. The CDR3 loop reads CASSYNKGTDYGYTF. The CDR3 nucleotides read TGTGCCAGCAGTTACAACAAAGGGACAGACTATGGCTACACCTTC.

The genes are TRBV5-1 and TRBJ2-3; no clear D gene. V was trimmed by 0 bases and J by 0 bases, leaving 5 bases between them. The germline gives CDR1 SGHRS, CDR2 YFSETQ. The CDR3 length is 14 residues. The CDR3 DNA sequence: TGCGCCAGCAGCTTGGGGGGAAGCACAGATACGCAGTATTTT. Translating gives CASSLGGSTDTQYF.

CDR3 region: CASTDPAGTNQPQHF. The CDR3 bases are TGTGCCAGTACCGATCCGGCCGGAACCAATCAGCCCCAGCATTTT. V usage is TRBV19 and J usage is TRBJ1-5; D is uncertain. V gave up 7 bases and J gave up 3 bases, with 16 bases separating them. Germline CDR1 reads LNHDA; CDR2 reads SQIVND (reference sequence). This CDR3 has 15 amino acids.

The rearrangement uses TRBV2 and TRBJ1-2; TRBD1 aligns across 7 bases. The germline gives CDR1 SNHLY, CDR2 FYNNEI. V gave up 5 bases and J gave up 6 bases; unmatched junction bases: 15. The CDR3 loop spans 16 amino acids. The CDR3 DNA reads TGTGCCAGCAGTCCCGGGACAGTCGTTGTAAGGAATGGCTACACCTTC. The encoded protein is CASSPGTVVVRNGYTF.

The chain is built from TRBV11-1 and TRBJ2-5, with D possibly being TRBD2 (6 bases). Germline V gives CDR1 SGHAT, CDR2 FQDESV (reference sequence). This CDR3 has 14 residues. V was clipped by 5 bases and J by 5 bases, with 15 bases between them. CDR3 in DNA: TGTGCCAGCAGCCCCCGGTCGGGAGTTGAGACCCAGTACTTC. As protein: CASSPRSGVETQYF.

This rearrangement joins TRBV2 to TRBJ2-5, with 11 positions matching TRBD2. Trimming at V came to 7 bases and at J to 7 bases, leaving 11 bases not matched to a gene. CDR3 length equals 15 residues. Germline assignment: CDR1 SNHLY and CDR2 FYNNEI. The DNA for the CDR3 is TGTGCCAGCATCCGGCCTAGCGGGGGGTGGGGGACCCAGTACTTC. Translated: CASIRPSGGWGTQYF.

The rearrangement joins TRBV9 to TRBJ2-1; 8 bases are a match to TRBD2. Trimming at V came to 4 bases and at J to 9 bases, leaving 12 bases not matched to a gene. This CDR3 has 15 amino acids. CDR1 is SGDLS and CDR2 is YYNGEE in the germline V gene. CDR3 region: CASSRGLVAGGEQFF. In nucleotides, the CDR3 is TGTGCCAGCAGCAGGGGACTAGTGGCTGGAGGTGAGCAGTTCTTC.

The rearrangement links TRBV28 to TRBJ1-1; D is ambiguous. The CDR3 length is 14 residues. CDR1 is MDHEN, CDR2 SYDVKM, per germline. V was cut by 1 base and J by 5 bases, with 11 bases left in between. The CDR3 here is CASSLSLDGTEAFF. CDR3 in DNA: TGTGCCAGCAGTTTATCGCTGGACGGAACTGAAGCTTTCTTT.

V and J are TRBV7-9 and TRBJ2-1; 11 nucleotides agree with TRBD1. V lost 6 bases, J lost 10 bases, and 8 bases stayed unmatched. The CDR3 consists of 14 residues. The germline gives CDR1 SEHNR, CDR2 FQNEAQ (reference sequence). CDR3 nucleotide sequence: TGTGCCAGCAGTCTTATGGGACAGGGGGAAGAGCAGTTCTTC. This codes for CASSLMGQGEEQFF.

CDR3 sequence reads: CASSISGTGETYEQYF. Written as DNA, the CDR3 is TGTGCCAGTAGTATCTCCGGGACAGGGGAAACCTACGAGCAGTACTTC. The V call is TRBV19, the J call TRBJ2-7; 10 bases are a match to TRBD1. CDR1 is LNHDA, CDR2 SQIVND, per germline (reference sequence). The V gene end was trimmed by 3 bases and the J gene end by 2 bases; junction bases not matched to a gene: 7. This CDR3 has 16 residues.

The sample holds a few counts of this clone. The chain has TRBV28 and TRBJ1-5, with D hard to call. Germline V CDR1 and CDR2: MDHEN, SYDVKM. Trimming left V 3 bases short and J 0 bases short, with 12 bases between. The CDR3 runs 16 residues. The CDR3 DNA sequence: TGTGCCAGCAGTTTGCGGGCAGCTTATAGCAATCAGCCCCAGCATTTT. It translates to CASSLRAAYSNQPQHF.

J is TRBJ2-3 and V is TRBV28, with D perhaps matching TRBD1 or TRBD2 (5 bases each). V lost 6 bases to trimming and J lost 5 bases, with 18 bases between them. The CDR3 length is 15 residues. CDR1 and CDR2 from the germline V gene are MDHEN and SYDVKM. CDR3 sequence reads: CASRAQDLGGDTQYF. CDR3 nucleotide sequence: TGTGCCAGCAGAGCACAGGACCTTGGGGGAGATACGCAGTATTTT.

The chain recombines TRBV5-6 with TRBJ2-6; D remains ambiguous. V lost 0 bases, J lost 0 bases, and 4 bases lay in between. Germline V gene data show CDR1 as SGHDT and CDR2 as YYEEEE. This CDR3 comprises 15 residues. CDR3 residues: CASSLGLSGANVLTF. The CDR3 bases are TGTGCCAGCAGCTTGGGACTCTCTGGGGCCAACGTCCTGACTTTC.

The chain joins TRBV6-1 to TRBJ1-1; D might be TRBD1 (6 bases). This CDR3 is built from 15 residues. Trimming left V 7 bases short and J 1 base short, with 16 bases between. Germline CDR1 reads MNHNS; CDR2 reads SASEGT. The CDR3 region is CASTRTGGANTEAFF. As DNA, the CDR3 is TGTGCCAGCACGAGGACGGGGGGCGCGAACACTGAAGCTTTCTTT.